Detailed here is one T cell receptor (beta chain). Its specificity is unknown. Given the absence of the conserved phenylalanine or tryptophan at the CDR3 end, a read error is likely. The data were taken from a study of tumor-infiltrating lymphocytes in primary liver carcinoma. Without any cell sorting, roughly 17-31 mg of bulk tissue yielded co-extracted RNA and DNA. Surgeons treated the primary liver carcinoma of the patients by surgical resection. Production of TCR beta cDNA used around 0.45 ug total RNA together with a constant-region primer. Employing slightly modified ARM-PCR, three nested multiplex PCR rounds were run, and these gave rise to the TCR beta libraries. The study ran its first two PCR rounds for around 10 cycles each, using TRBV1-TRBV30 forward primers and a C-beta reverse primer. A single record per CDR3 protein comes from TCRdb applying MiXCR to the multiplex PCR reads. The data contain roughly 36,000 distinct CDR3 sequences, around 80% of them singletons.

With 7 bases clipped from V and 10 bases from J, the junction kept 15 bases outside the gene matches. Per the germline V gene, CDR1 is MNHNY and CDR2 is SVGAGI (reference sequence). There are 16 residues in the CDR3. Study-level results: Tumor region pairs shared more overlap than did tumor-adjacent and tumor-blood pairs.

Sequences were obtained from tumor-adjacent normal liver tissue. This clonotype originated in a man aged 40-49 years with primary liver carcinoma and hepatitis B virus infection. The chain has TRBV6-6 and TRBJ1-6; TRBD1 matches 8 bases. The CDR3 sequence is CASIRFPAQGDSPLHS. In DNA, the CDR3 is TGTGCCAGCATAAGATTTCCGGCACAGGGGGACTCACCCCTCCACTCT.